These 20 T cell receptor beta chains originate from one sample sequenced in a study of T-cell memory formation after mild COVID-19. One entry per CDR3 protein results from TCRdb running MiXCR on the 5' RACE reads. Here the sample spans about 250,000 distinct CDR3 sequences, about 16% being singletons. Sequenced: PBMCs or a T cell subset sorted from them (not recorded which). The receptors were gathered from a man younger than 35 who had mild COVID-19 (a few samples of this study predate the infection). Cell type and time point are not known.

The CDR3 coding sequence is TGCAGTGCCGAGAGGGAAAGCTCCTACGAGCAGTACTTC. Translation: CSAERESSYEQYF. V gene TRBV20-1 combines with J gene TRBJ2-7, with D tentatively TRBD2 (5 bases). Germline-derived CDR1 and CDR2 are DFQATT and SNEGSKA (reference sequence). The CDR3 is 13 amino acids. Trimming left V 6 bases short and J 0 bases short, with 12 bases between.

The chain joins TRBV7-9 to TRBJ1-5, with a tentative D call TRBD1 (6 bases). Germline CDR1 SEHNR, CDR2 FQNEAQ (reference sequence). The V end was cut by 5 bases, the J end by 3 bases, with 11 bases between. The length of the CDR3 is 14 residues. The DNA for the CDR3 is TGTGCCAGCAGCGCCTCAGGGGACAATCAGCCCCAGCATTTT. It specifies CASSASGDNQPQHF.

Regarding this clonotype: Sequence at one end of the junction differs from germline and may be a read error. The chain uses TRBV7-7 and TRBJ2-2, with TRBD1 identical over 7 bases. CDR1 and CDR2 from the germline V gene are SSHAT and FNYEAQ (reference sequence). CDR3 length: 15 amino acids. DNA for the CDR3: TGTGCTAGCAGTCCCTACAGGGGAAGCGGCGGGGAGCTGTTTTTT. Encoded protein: CASSPYRGSGGELFF. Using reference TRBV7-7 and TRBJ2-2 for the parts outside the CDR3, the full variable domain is GAGVSQSPRYKVTKRGQDVTLRCDPISSHATLYWYQQALGQGPEFLTYFNYEAQPDKSGLPSDRFSAERPEGSISTLTIQRTEQRDSAMYRCASSPYRGSGGELFFGEGSRLTVL.

The chain's CDR3 is CATESGGARDTQYF. The CDR3 DNA reads as TGTGCCACCGAAAGCGGGGGGGCCCGGGATACGCAGTATTTT. V and J are TRBV6-2 or TRBV6-3 and TRBJ2-3, with TRBD2 matching over 10 bases. The junction had 10 bases not matched to a gene; V was cut back by 10 bases and J by 6 bases. From germline, CDR1 is MNHEY and CDR2 SVGEGT. There are 14 residues in the CDR3.

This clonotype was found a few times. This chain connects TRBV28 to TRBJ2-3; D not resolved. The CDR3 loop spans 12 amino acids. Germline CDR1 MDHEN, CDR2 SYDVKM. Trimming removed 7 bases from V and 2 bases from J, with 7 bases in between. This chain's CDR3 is CASIGTTDTQYF. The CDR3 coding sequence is TGTGCCAGCATTGGAACCACAGATACGCAGTATTTT.

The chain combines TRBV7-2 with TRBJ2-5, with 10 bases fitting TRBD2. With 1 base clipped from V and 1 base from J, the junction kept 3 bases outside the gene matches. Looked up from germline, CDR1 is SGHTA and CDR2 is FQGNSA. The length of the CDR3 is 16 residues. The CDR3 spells CASSLVAGGTQETQYF. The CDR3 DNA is TGTGCCAGCAGCTTAGTAGCGGGGGGAACCCAAGAGACCCAGTACTTC.

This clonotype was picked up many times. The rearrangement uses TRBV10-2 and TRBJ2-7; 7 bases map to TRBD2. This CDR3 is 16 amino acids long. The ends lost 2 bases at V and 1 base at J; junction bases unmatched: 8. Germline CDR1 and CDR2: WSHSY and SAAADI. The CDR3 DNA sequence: TGCGCCAGCAGTGAGGCCCTAGCGGAACTGTCCTACGAGCAGTACTTC. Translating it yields CASSEALAELSYEQYF.

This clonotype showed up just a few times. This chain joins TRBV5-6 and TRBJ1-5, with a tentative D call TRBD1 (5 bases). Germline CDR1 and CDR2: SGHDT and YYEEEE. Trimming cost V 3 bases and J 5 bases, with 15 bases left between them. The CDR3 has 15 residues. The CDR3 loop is CASSSREGQDQPQHF. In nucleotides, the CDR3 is TGTGCCAGCAGCTCCCGGGAGGGGCAGGATCAGCCCCAGCATTTT.

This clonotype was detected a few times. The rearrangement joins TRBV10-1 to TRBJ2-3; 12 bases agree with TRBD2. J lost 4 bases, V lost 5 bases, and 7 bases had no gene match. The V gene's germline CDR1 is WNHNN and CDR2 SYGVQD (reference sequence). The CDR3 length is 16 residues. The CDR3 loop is CASSPGLAGRADTQYF. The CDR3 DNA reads TGCGCCAGCAGTCCCGGACTAGCGGGGCGAGCAGATACGCAGTATTTT.

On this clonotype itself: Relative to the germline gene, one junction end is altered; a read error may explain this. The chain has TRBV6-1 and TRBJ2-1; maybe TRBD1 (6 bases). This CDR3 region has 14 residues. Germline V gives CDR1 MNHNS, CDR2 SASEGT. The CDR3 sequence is CDSSEQNRANEQFF. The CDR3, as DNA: TGTGACAGCAGTGAACAGAACAGGGCCAATGAGCAGTTCTTC.

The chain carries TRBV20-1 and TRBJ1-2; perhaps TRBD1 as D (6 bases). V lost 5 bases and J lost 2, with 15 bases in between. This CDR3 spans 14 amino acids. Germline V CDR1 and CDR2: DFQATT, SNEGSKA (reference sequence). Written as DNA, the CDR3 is TGCAGTGCTGGGGTTACCACAGGGAACTATGGCTACACCTTC. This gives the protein CSAGVTTGNYGYTF.

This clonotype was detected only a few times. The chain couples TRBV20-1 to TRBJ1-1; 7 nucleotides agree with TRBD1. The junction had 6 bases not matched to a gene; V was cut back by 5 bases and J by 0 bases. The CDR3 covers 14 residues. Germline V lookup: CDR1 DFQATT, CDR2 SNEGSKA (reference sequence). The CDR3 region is CSAARDSMNTEAFF. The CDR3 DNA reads TGCAGTGCTGCCCGGGACAGCATGAACACTGAAGCTTTCTTT.

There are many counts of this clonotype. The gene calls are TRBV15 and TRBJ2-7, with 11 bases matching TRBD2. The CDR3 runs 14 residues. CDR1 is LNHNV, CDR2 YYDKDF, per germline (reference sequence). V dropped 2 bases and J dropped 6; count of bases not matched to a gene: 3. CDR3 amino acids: CATSRLAGGREQYF. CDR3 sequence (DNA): TGTGCCACCAGCAGATTAGCGGGGGGGCGCGAGCAGTACTTC.

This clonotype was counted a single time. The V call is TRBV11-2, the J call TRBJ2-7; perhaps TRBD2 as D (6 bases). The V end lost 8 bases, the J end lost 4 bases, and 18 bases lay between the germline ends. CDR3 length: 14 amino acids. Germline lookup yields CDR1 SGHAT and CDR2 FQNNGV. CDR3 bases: TGTGCCAGCGGGGGGAGGCAGGGTCTGTACGAGCAGTACTTC. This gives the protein CASGGRQGLYEQYF. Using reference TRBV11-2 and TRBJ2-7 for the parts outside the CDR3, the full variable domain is EAGVAQSPRYKIIEKRQSVAFWCNPISGHATLYWYQQILGQGPKLLIQFQNNGVVDDSQLPKDRFSAERLKGVDSTLKIQPAKLEDSAVYLCASGGRQGLYEQYFGPGTRLTVT.

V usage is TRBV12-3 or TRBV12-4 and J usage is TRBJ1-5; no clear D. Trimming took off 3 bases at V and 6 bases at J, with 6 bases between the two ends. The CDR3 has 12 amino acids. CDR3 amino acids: CASSFYAQPQHF. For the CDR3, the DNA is TGTGCCAGCAGTTTCTATGCTCAGCCCCAGCATTTT.

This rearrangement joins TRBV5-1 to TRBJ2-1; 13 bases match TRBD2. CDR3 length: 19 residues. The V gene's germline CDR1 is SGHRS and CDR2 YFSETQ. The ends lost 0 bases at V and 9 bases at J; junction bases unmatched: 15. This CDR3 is CASSLVWTSGGHALFEQFF. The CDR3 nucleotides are TGCGCCAGCAGCTTGGTATGGACTAGCGGGGGCCACGCCTTATTTGAGCAGTTCTTC. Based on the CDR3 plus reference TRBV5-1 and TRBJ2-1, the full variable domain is KAGVTQTPRYLIKTRGQQVTLSCSPISGHRSVSWYQQTPGQGLQFLFEYFSETQRNKGNFPGRFSGRQFSNSRSEMNVSTLELGDSALYLCASSLVWTSGGHALFEQFFGPGTRLTVL.

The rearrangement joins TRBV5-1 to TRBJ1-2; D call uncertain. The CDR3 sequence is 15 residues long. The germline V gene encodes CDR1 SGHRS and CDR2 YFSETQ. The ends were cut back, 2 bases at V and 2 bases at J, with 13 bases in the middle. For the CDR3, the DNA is TGCGCCAGCAGCTTAAAAGACGGAGCCAACTATGGCTACACCTTC. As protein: CASSLKDGANYGYTF. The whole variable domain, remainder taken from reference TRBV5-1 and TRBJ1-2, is KAGVTQTPRYLIKTRGQQVTLSCSPISGHRSVSWYQQTPGQGLQFLFEYFSETQRNKGNFPGRFSGRQFSNSRSEMNVSTLELGDSALYLCASSLKDGANYGYTFGSGTRLTVV.

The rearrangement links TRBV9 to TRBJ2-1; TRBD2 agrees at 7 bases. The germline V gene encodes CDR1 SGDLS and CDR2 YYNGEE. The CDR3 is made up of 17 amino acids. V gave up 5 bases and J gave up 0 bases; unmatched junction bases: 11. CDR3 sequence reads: CASSGGLPPRSYNEQFF. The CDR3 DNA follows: TGTGCCAGCAGTGGGGGACTACCCCCGCGCTCCTACAATGAGCAGTTCTTC.

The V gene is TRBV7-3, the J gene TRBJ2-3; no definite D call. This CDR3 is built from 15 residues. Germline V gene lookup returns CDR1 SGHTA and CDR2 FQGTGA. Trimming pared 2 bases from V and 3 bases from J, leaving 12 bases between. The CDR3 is CASSLYASKTDTQYF. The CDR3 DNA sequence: TGTGCCAGCAGCTTATACGCTTCAAAGACAGATACGCAGTATTTT.

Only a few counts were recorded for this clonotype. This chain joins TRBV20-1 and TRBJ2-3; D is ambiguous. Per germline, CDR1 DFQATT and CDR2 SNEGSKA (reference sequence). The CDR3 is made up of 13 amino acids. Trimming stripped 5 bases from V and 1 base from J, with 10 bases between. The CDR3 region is CSAPLRGTDTQYF. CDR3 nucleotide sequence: TGCAGTGCTCCCTTGAGAGGCACAGATACGCAGTATTTT.